Following are 10 T cell receptor beta chains from one sample sequenced in a study of T-cell reconstitution after alpha-beta-depleted transplantation in children (dated by TCRdb to 2016 to 2017). The library was made by PCR. Sequencing was carried out with an Illumina HiSeq 2500. To normalize quantification of the TCRbeta repertoire, the TCR libraries were built with molecular barcoding that relied on unique molecular identifiers. TCRdb reprocessing: public reads trimmed at Q25 with fastp, clones called with MiXCR, in-frame beta chains kept. When rows share a CDR3 protein, they turn into one entry using the most common DNA and genes. Recorded for this sample are approximately 640,000 distinct CDR3 sequences; around 16% of them occurred a single time. Of the sample, 1.1% is held by the ten largest clones. The source material was PBMCs from the stem cell graft donor, sampled from the stem cell graft. The receptors come from a human donor who donated a stem cell graft to a child with acute myeloid leukemia.

The V and J genes are TRBV5-1 and TRBJ2-3, with unresolved D. Germline V gene sequence: CDR1 SGHRS, CDR2 YFSETQ. The V end was cut by 0 bases, the J end by 2 bases, with 13 bases between. The CDR3 is 16 residues long. The CDR3: CASSLAGQLSTDTQYF. CDR3 coding DNA: TGCGCCAGCAGCTTGGCCGGGCAGTTATCCACAGATACGCAGTATTTT.

As DNA, the CDR3 is TGTGCCACCAGTGATACCCGGGGGGTTCCAGATACGCAGTATTTT. Protein: CATSDTRGVPDTQYF. The V gene is TRBV24-1, the J gene TRBJ2-3; 7 bases line up with TRBD2. CDR1 is KGHDR, CDR2 SFDVKD, per germline. This CDR3 has 15 amino acids. V lost 3 bases, J lost 4 bases, and 6 bases stayed unmatched.

The chain links TRBV4-3 to TRBJ2-2; D may correspond to TRBD1 or TRBD2 (7 bases each). V was shortened by 4 bases and J by 7 bases, with 22 bases between the two germline ends. The CDR3 consists of 17 residues. The germline CDR1 and CDR2 sequences are LGHNA and YSLEER. The CDR3 loop is CASSPFLGGGFHGELFF. DNA of the CDR3: TGCGCCAGCAGCCCTTTTCTGGGAGGGGGCTTTCACGGGGAGCTGTTTTTT.

J is TRBJ2-3 and V is TRBV12-2; the table gives TRBD2 as D, unverified against the DNA. TRBV12-2 is marked as a pseudogene. This CDR3 spans 16 amino acids. The CDR3 spells CASRLVGLAVTDTQYF. For the CDR3, the DNA is TGTGCAAGTCGCTTAGTAGGGCTAGCCGTCACAGATACGCAGTATTTT.

This clonotype was found a few times. The chain joins TRBV7-8 to TRBJ2-1; the D is unclear. Germline V lookup: CDR1 SGHVS, CDR2 FQNEAQ. CDR3 length equals 16 residues. With 0 bases removed from V and 0 bases from J, the gap between germline ends came to 9 bases. DNA of the CDR3: TGTGCCAGCAGCTTAGCGCCGGTGGGCTCCTACAATGAGCAGTTCTTC. It translates to CASSLAPVGSYNEQFF. The whole variable domain, remainder taken from reference TRBV7-8 and TRBJ2-1, is GAGVSQSPRYKVAKRGQDVALRCDPISGHVSLFWYQQALGQGPEFLTYFQNEAQLDKSGLPSDRFFAERPEGSVSTLKIQRTQQEDSAVYLCASSLAPVGSYNEQFFGPGTRLTVL.

The V gene is TRBV5-1, the J gene TRBJ2-7, with D perhaps given as TRBD1 or TRBD2 (5 bases each). V dropped 4 bases and J dropped 0 bases, with 11 bases sitting between them. CDR1 is SGHRS and CDR2 is YFSETQ in the germline V gene. CDR3 size: 14 residues. For the CDR3, the DNA is TGCGCCAGCAGCGACCGGGACGGCTCCTACGAGCAGTACTTC. This codes for CASSDRDGSYEQYF.

This clonotype was seen at least ten times. The CDR3 region has the DNA TGTGCCAGCAGCTTGGGGCGGACAGCCCCTAATGAGCAGTTCTTC. Residues: CASSLGRTAPNEQFF. This chain uses TRBV5-5 with TRBJ2-1; perhaps TRBD1 as D (6 bases). V dropped 0 bases and J dropped 7 bases, with 14 bases sitting between them. The length of the CDR3 is 15 residues. CDR1 and CDR2 (germline): SGHKS, YYEKEE (reference sequence).

This clonotype was counted only a few times. V is TRBV5-1 and J is TRBJ2-7; D is possibly TRBD1 (6 bases). CDR1 and CDR2 (germline): SGHRS, YFSETQ. V lost 0 bases to trimming and J lost 2 bases, with 12 bases between them. The CDR3 consists of 15 residues. Here the CDR3 reads CASSLGDRTAYEQYF. CDR3 sequence (DNA): TGCGCCAGCAGCTTGGGCGACAGGACGGCCTACGAGCAGTACTTC.

The sample holds many counts of this clonotype. CDR3 residues: CSARSRTALTEAFF. The CDR3 nucleotides read TGCAGTGCTAGATCCCGGACGGCTCTCACTGAAGCTTTCTTT. The rearrangement uses TRBV20-1 and TRBJ1-1; D unclear. CDR1 is DFQATT, CDR2 SNEGSKA, per germline (reference sequence). V gave up 2 bases and J gave up 4 bases, with 14 bases separating them. This CDR3 contains 14 residues.

This clonotype was seen repeatedly, ten times or more. The J gene is TRBJ2-7, the V gene TRBV6-5; possible D gene TRBD2, 6 bases. Germline V gene sequence: CDR1 MNHEY, CDR2 SVGAGI. This CDR3 comprises 16 residues. Trimming shortened V by 0 bases and J by 7 bases, and 19 bases separated the two germline ends. The CDR3 here is CASSYSETSSFGEQYF. CDR3 coding DNA: TGTGCCAGCAGTTACTCCGAAACTAGCAGCTTCGGGGAGCAGTACTTC.